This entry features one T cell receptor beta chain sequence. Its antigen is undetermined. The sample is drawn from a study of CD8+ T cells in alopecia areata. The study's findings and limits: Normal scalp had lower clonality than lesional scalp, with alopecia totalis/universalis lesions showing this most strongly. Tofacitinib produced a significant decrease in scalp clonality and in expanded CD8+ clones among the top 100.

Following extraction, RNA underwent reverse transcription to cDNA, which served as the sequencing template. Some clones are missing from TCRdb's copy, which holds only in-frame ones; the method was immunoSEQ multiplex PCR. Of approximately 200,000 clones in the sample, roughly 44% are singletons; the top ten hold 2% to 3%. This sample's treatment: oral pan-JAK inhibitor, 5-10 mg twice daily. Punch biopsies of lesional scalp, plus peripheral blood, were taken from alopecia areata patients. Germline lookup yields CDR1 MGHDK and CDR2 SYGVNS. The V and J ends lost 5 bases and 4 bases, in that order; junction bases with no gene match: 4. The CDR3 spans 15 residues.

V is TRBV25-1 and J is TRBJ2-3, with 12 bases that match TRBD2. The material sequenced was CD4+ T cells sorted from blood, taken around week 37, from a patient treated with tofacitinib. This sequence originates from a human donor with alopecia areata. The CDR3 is CASSPTSGSADTQYF. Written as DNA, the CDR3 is TGTGCCAGCAGTCCGACTAGCGGGAGCGCAGATACGCAGTATTTT.